One sample yielded the 11 T cell receptor beta chains listed below, sequenced in a study of cytomegalovirus exposure and HLA in healthy donors (dated by TCRdb to 2016 to 2017). Library creation used the immunoSEQ multiplex PCR assay. For the multiplex PCR, a mixture combining 60 forward primers for TCR Vbeta segments and 13 reverse primers for TCR Jbeta segments was used. The clones in this table, taken by TCRdb from immuneACCESS, are in-frame only. Not every clone is retained; where verified, under half of the shortfall comes from an unresolved V gene, and the cause of the rest is unknown. The sample yields roughly 150,000 clones; roughly three quarters were counted once. Jointly, the top ten make up around 2% of the sample. The sequencing input was PBMCs. The source is a man between 25 and 39 years old in good health and CMV-seronegative.

In DNA, the CDR3 is TGTGCCAGCAGCTTAGGTACAGGGTACGAGCAGTACTTC. Translating gives CASSLGTGYEQYF. The V call is TRBV11-3, the J call TRBJ2-7; D perhaps matches TRBD1 (6 bases). V was clipped by 1 base and J by 4 bases, with 8 bases between them. Germline lookup yields CDR1 SGHNT and CDR2 YENEEA. The CDR3 is made up of 13 amino acids.

The chain uses TRBV19 and TRBJ2-1; D call uncertain. The CDR3 runs to 15 residues. From germline, CDR1 is LNHDA and CDR2 SQIVND (reference sequence). V was cut by 4 bases and J by 0 bases, with 10 bases left in between. CDR3 sequence reads: CASSKIRSSYNEQFF. DNA of the CDR3: TGTGCCAGTAGTAAAATTAGAAGCTCCTACAATGAGCAGTTCTTC.

This clone was seen a handful of times. The chain combines TRBV2 with TRBJ2-3; no reliable D call. The length of the CDR3 is 12 residues. Trimming removed 5 bases at V and 0 bases at J, with 3 bases between. The germline V gene encodes CDR1 SNHLY and CDR2 FYNNEI. For the CDR3, the DNA is TGTGCCAGCAGTTATAGCACAGATACGCAGTATTTT. This codes for CASSYSTDTQYF.

The chain carries TRBV9 and TRBJ1-4; 9 bases match TRBD1. V gave up 2 bases and J gave up 10 bases; unmatched junction bases: 18. Germline V gene sequence: CDR1 SGDLS, CDR2 YYNGEE. CDR3 length: 18 residues. CDR3 DNA: TGTGCCAGCAGCGTGGGGCCCCACCGGGACAGGGATGCAGGAAAACTGTTTTTT. This codes for CASSVGPHRDRDAGKLFF.

The chain is built from TRBV6-5 and TRBJ1-2; the D gene is possibly TRBD1 (6 bases). The germline V gene has CDR1 MNHEY and CDR2 SVGAGI. The CDR3 spans 14 residues. V gave up 3 bases and J gave up 2 bases, with 10 bases separating them. The CDR3 spells CASSYNRANYGYTF. The DNA for the CDR3 is TGTGCCAGCAGTTATAACAGGGCCAACTATGGCTACACCTTC.

Concerning this clone: A read error likely explains this, since a far larger clone differs by one base. The chain employs TRBV4-1 and TRBJ2-1; 12 nucleotides line up with TRBD2. The CDR3 contains 19 residues. Germline V gives CDR1 MGHRA, CDR2 YSYEKL. Trimming cost V 2 bases and J 3 bases; bases outside gene matches: 11. As DNA, the CDR3 is TGCGCCAGCAGCCAAATTGGTCTAGCGGGAGGGCCGGGCTACAATGAGCAGTTCTTC. Translating it yields CASSQIGLAGGPGYNEQFF.

This clone occurred a few times. V and J are TRBV5-1 and TRBJ2-5; 7 nucleotides agree with TRBD2. After removal of 0 bases from V and 0 bases from J, the junction contained 8 bases not matched to a gene. Germline assignment: CDR1 SGHRS and CDR2 YFSETQ. This CDR3 region has 17 residues. CDR3 residues: CASSLAPTSRNQETQYF. The CDR3, as DNA: TGCGCCAGCAGCTTGGCCCCGACTAGCCGTAACCAAGAGACCCAGTACTTC.

V and J are TRBV7-3 and TRBJ2-7, with TRBD1 matching 7 bases. This CDR3 is built from 14 residues. Trimming removed 5 bases from V and 3 bases from J; junction bases left unmatched: 7. Germline CDR1 SGHTA, CDR2 FQGTGA. CDR3 coding DNA: TGTGCCAGCAGCCCACAGGGGTACGGCTACGAGCAGTACTTC. It yields the protein CASSPQGYGYEQYF.

The chain is built from TRBV5-1 and TRBJ2-5, with 13 bases identical to TRBD2. The CDR3 runs to 16 residues. The germline CDR1 and CDR2 sequences are SGHRS and YFSETQ. Losses at the gene ends were 3 bases for V and 1 base for J; bases not matched to a gene: 3. The CDR3 DNA reads TGCGCCAGCAGCTCGGGGACTAGCGGGATCCAAGAGACCCAGTACTTC. Its translation is CASSSGTSGIQETQYF. Full variable domain (missing parts from reference TRBV5-1 and TRBJ2-5): KAGVTQTPRYLIKTRGQQVTLSCSPISGHRSVSWYQQTPGQGLQFLFEYFSETQRNKGNFPGRFSGRQFSNSRSEMNVSTLELGDSALYLCASSSGTSGIQETQYFGPGTRLLVL.

This chain joins TRBV11-2 and TRBJ2-3; weak D call: TRBD2 (7 bases). The ends were cut back, 5 bases at V and 1 base at J, with 16 bases in the middle. The CDR3 loop spans 16 amino acids. Germline lookup yields CDR1 SGHAT and CDR2 FQNNGV. The DNA of the CDR3 is TGTGCCAGCAGCGTCTGGGGGGAGGGGGGCACAGATACGCAGTATTTT. Protein: CASSVWGEGGTDTQYF.

In its sample, this clone was seen a few times. The rearrangement joins TRBV28 to TRBJ2-3, with TRBD2 matching 8 bases. Germline lookup yields CDR1 MDHEN and CDR2 SYDVKM. CDR3 length equals 16 residues. The V segment lost 1 base and the J segment 0 bases; nucleotides outside the gene matches: 3. The CDR3 protein is CASSLFTSGSTDTQYF. CDR3 in DNA: TGTGCCAGCAGTTTATTTACTAGCGGTAGCACAGATACGCAGTATTTT.